This record covers a single TCR beta chain. What it binds is unknown. Trimming left V 5 bases short and J 8 bases short, with 13 bases between. From germline, CDR1 is SEHNR and CDR2 FQNEAQ (reference sequence). This CDR3 is 13 amino acids long. This sample stems from a study of neoadjuvant nivolumab and ipilimumab in lung cancer. Study observations and caveats: Resected-tumor TCR richness correlated positively with pretherapy blood richness. Only two of four nivolumab-treated tumors gained richness and clonality by surgery.

Using immunoSEQ multiplex PCR, the repertoire was profiled, and TCRdb retains in-frame clones only, with some absent. The sample holds about 26,000 clones, 80% to 85% seen once. Sequences were derived from tumor tissue, sampled after neoadjuvant nivolumab, alone or with ipilimumab, at or shortly before surgery. V gene TRBV7-9 combines with J gene TRBJ2-1, with D hard to call. The TCR sequence derives from an adult with non-small cell lung cancer. The CDR3 loop is CASSLLMGDEQFF. CDR3 nucleotides: TGTGCCAGCAGCCTACTAATGGGCGATGAGCAGTTCTTC.